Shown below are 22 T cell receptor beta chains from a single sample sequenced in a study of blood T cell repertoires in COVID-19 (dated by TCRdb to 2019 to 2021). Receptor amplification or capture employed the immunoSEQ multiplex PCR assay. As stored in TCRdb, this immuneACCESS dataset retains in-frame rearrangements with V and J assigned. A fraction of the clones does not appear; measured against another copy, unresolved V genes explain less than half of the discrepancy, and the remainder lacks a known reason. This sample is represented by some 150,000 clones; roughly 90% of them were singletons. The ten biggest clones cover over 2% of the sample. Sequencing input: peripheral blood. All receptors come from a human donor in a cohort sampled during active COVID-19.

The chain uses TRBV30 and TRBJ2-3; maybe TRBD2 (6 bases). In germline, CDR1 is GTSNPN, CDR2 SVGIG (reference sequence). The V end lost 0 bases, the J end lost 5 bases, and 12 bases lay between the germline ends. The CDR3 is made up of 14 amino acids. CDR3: CAWSVLAEGDTQYF. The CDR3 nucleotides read TGTGCCTGGAGTGTACTAGCAGAAGGAGATACGCAGTATTTT.

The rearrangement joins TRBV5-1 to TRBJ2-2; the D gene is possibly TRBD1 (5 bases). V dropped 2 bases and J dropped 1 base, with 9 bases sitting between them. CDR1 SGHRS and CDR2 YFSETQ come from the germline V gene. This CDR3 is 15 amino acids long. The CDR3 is CASSFSQGNTGELFF. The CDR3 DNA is TGCGCCAGCAGCTTCAGTCAGGGGAACACCGGGGAGCTGTTTTTT.

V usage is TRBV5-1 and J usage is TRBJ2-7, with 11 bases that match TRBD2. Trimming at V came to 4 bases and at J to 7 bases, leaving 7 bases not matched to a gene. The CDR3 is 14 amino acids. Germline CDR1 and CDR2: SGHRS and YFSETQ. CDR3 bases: TGCGCCAGCAGCGATAGCGGGAGGGCCGAGGAGCAGTACTTC. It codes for CASSDSGRAEEQYF.

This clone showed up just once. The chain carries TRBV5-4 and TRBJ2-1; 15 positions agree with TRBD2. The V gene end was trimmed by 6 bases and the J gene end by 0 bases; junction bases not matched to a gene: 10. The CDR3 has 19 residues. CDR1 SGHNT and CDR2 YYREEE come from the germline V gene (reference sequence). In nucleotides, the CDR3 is TGTGCCAGCACCGCACCGGGGACTAGCGGGGGGAGCTCCTACAATGAGCAGTTCTTC. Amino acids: CASTAPGTSGGSSYNEQFF.

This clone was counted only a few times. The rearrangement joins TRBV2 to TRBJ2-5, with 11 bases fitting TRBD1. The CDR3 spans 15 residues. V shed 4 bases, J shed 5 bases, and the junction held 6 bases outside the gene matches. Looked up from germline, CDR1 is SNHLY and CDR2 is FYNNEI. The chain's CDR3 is CASSVDRGLGETQYF. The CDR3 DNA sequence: TGTGCCAGCAGTGTGGACAGGGGGCTAGGGGAGACCCAGTACTTC. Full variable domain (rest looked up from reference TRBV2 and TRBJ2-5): EPEVTQTPSHQVTQMGQEVILRCVPISNHLYFYWYRQILGQKVEFLVSFYNNEISEKSEIFDDQFSVERPDGSNFTLKIRSTKLEDSAMYFCASSVDRGLGETQYFGPGTRLLVL.

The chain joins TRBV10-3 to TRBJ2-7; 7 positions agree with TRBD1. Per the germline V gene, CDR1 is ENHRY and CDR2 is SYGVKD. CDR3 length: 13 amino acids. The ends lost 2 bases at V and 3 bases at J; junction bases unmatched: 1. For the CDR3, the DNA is TGTGCCATCAGTGAGGGACAGGTCTACGAGCAGTACTTC. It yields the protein CAISEGQVYEQYF.

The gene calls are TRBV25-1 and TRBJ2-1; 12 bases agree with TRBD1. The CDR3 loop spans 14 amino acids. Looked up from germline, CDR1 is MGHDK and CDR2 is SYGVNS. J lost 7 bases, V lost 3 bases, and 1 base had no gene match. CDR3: CASSEGQGANEQFF. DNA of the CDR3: TGTGCCAGCAGTGAGGGACAGGGGGCAAATGAGCAGTTCTTC.

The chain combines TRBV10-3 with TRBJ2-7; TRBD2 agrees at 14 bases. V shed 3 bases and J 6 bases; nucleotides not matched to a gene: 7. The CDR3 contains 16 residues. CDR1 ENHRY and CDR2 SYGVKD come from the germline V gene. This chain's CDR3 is CAISDGTGLAGGEQYF. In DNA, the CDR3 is TGTGCCATCAGTGACGGTACCGGACTAGCGGGAGGCGAGCAGTACTTC.

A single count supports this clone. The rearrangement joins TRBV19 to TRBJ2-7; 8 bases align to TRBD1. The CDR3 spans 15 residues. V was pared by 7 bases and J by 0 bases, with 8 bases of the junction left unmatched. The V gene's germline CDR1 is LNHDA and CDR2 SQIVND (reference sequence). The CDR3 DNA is TGTGCCAGTACCCCAAGGACAGGGAGCTCCTACGAGCAGTACTTC. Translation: CASTPRTGSSYEQYF.

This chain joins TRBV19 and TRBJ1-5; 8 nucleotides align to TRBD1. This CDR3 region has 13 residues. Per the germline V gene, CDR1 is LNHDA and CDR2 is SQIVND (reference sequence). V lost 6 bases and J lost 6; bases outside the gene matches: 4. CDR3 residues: CASRTGGIQPQHF. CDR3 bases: TGTGCCAGTAGAACAGGGGGGATTCAGCCCCAGCATTTT.

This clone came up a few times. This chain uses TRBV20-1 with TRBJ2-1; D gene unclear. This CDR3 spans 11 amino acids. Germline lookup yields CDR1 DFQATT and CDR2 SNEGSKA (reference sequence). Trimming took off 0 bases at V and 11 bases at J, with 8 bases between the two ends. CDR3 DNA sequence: TGCAGTGCTAGAGATCCCAGGAAGCAGTTCTTC. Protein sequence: CSARDPRKQFF.

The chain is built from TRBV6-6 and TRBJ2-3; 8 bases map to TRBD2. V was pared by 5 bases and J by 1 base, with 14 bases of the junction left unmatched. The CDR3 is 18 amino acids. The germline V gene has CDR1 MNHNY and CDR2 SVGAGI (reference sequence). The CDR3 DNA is TGTGCCAGCAGTCCACACCCTCCGGGACTAGAAGGCACAGATACGCAGTATTTT. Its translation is CASSPHPPGLEGTDTQYF.

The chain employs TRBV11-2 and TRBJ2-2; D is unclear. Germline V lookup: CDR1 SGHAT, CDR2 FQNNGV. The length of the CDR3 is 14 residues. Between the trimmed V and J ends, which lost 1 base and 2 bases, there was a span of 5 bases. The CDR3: CASSLGANTGELFF. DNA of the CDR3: TGTGCCAGCAGCTTAGGGGCAAACACCGGGGAGCTGTTTTTT.

The CDR3 spells CASRKTGTRNTEAFF. The CDR3 DNA reads TGTGCCAGCAGGAAAACAGGGACGAGGAACACTGAAGCTTTCTTT. The chain uses TRBV7-9 and TRBJ1-1, with a tentative D call TRBD1 (6 bases). The CDR3 sequence is 15 residues long. The V gene's germline CDR1 is SEHNR and CDR2 FQNEAQ (reference sequence). V lost 6 bases and J lost 1, with 15 bases in between.

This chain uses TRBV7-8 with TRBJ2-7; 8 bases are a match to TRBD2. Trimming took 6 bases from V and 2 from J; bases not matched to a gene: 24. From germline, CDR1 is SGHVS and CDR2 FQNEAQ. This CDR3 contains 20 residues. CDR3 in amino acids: CASRPRLGVEIAGRPYEQYF. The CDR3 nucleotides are TGTGCCAGCAGGCCCCGTTTGGGGGTTGAGATAGCGGGGCGTCCCTACGAGCAGTACTTC.

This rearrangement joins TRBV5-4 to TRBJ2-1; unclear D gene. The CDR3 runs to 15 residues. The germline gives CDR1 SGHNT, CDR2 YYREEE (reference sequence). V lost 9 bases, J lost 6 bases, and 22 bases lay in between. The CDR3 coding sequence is TGTGCCACCCAGATCAGGCATGCCTCTACCAATGAGCAGTTCTTC. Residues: CATQIRHASTNEQFF.

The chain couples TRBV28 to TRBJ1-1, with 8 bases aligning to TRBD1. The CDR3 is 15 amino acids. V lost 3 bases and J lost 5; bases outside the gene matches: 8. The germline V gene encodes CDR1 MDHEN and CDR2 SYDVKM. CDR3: CASSLSGGLVTEAFF. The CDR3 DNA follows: TGTGCCAGCAGTTTGTCAGGGGGCTTGGTGACTGAAGCTTTCTTT.

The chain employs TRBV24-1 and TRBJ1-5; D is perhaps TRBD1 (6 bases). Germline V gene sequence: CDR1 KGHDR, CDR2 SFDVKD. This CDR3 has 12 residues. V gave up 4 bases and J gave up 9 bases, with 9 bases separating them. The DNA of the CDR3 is TGTGCCACCAGTGACCCGACAGGGCCCCAGCATTTT. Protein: CATSDPTGPQHF.

CDR3 nucleotides: TGTGCCAGCACCAAGACAGGGGTGGGTGAAAAACTGTTTTTT. This gives the protein CASTKTGVGEKLFF. This chain uses TRBV2 with TRBJ1-4; 8 bases fit TRBD1. Trimming removed 7 bases from V and 7 bases from J; junction bases left unmatched: 8. CDR1 is SNHLY, CDR2 FYNNEI, per germline. The CDR3 consists of 14 residues.

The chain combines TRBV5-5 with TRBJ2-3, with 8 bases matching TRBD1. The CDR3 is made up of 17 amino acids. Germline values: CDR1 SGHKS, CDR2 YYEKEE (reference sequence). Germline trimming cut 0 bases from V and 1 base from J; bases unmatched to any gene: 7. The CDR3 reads CASSLAPTGGRTDTQYF. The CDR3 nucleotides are TGTGCCAGCAGCTTGGCCCCAACAGGGGGACGCACAGATACGCAGTATTTT.

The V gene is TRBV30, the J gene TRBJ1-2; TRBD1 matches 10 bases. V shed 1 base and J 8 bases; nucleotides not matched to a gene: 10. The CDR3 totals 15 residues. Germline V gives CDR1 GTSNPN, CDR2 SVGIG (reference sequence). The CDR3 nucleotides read TGTGCCTGGAGTGGGGGACAGGGGCCGACAAGGGGCTACACCTTC. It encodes CAWSGGQGPTRGYTF.

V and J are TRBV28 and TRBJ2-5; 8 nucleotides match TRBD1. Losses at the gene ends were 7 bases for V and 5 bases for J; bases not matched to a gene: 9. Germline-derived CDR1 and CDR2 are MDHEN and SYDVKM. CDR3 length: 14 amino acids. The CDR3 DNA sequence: TGTGCCAGCACCCCTAGGACAGGGAGGGAGACCCAGTACTTC. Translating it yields CASTPRTGRETQYF.